Presented here are 16 T cell receptor beta chains from one specimen sequenced in a study of blood T cell repertoires in COVID-19. Clones were read by immunoSEQ multiplex PCR, and TCRdb kept only the in-frame ones, dropping some. The repertoire holds around 94,000 clones, with about 91% as singletons. The sequenced material came from peripheral blood. These receptors were collected from a man aged 18 to 35 with acute or convalescent COVID-19.

V and J are TRBV27 and TRBJ1-1; D unclear. The V end was cut by 2 bases, the J end by 0 bases, with 13 bases between. CDR3 length: 16 amino acids. CDR1 is MNHEY and CDR2 is SMNVEV in the germline V gene (reference sequence). CDR3 protein: CASSLGRITVNTEAFF. The CDR3 DNA reads as TGTGCCAGCAGTTTAGGCCGGATCACAGTGAACACTGAAGCTTTCTTT.

Only one count was recorded for this clone. The V and J genes are TRBV6-5 and TRBJ2-5; TRBD2 matches 8 bases. The CDR3 contains 14 residues. V lost 5 bases and J lost 5; bases outside the gene matches: 7. Germline CDR1 MNHEY, CDR2 SVGAGI. The CDR3 is CASSTGLARETQYF. DNA for the CDR3: TGTGCCAGCAGTACCGGACTAGCCCGGGAGACCCAGTACTTC.

This rearrangement joins TRBV30 to TRBJ2-5; tentative D call: TRBD1 (6 bases). The V end was cut by 3 bases, the J end by 3 bases, with 8 bases between. Germline V CDR1 and CDR2: GTSNPN, SVGIG (reference sequence). The CDR3 has 12 amino acids. DNA of the CDR3: TGTGCCTGGAGCAGGGGAAAAGAGACCCAGTACTTC. Encoded protein: CAWSRGKETQYF.

The V and J genes are TRBV10-2 and TRBJ1-3; 7 nucleotides match TRBD1. The V gene's germline CDR1 is WSHSY and CDR2 SAAADI. There are 16 residues in the CDR3. V gave up 4 bases and J gave up 4 bases; unmatched junction bases: 10. The DNA for the CDR3 is TGCGCCAGCAGTGTTAAGACAGGGATGGGCGGAAACACCATATATTTT. Protein: CASSVKTGMGGNTIYF.

This clone occurred a few times. V and J are TRBV11-2 and TRBJ1-1; tentatively, D is TRBD1 (5 bases). The germline V and J ends were trimmed by 2 bases and 0 bases, with 7 bases remaining between them. This CDR3 comprises 14 residues. CDR1 is SGHAT and CDR2 is FQNNGV in the germline V gene. The CDR3 here is CASSLSRVNTEAFF. The DNA for the CDR3 is TGTGCCAGCAGCTTATCCAGGGTGAACACTGAAGCTTTCTTT.

The chain recombines TRBV27 with TRBJ1-1; tentative D call: TRBD1 (5 bases). Trimming removed 7 bases from V and 6 bases from J, with 15 bases in between. The germline V gene has CDR1 MNHEY and CDR2 SMNVEV (reference sequence). The CDR3 covers 13 residues. For the CDR3, the DNA is TGTGCCAGCAAAATTCGGGGGTGGGCTGAAGCTTTCTTT. Encoded protein: CASKIRGWAEAFF.

The chain combines TRBV27 with TRBJ1-2; 9 bases map to TRBD1. From germline, CDR1 is MNHEY and CDR2 SMNVEV (reference sequence). J was trimmed by 6 bases and V by 5 bases; bases with no gene match: 10. The CDR3 is made up of 15 amino acids. CDR3 in DNA: TGTGCCAGCAGTCTGTTAGGACAGGGGATACATGGCTACACCTTC. Its protein product is CASSLLGQGIHGYTF.

The chain employs TRBV12-3 or TRBV12-4 and TRBJ1-2; tentatively, D is TRBD1 (6 bases). The CDR3 runs 12 residues. Trimming left V 5 bases short and J 2 bases short, with 6 bases between. This CDR3 is CASSTGNYGYTF. The CDR3 DNA sequence: TGTGCCAGCAGTACAGGGAACTATGGCTACACCTTC.

The J gene is TRBJ2-2, the V gene TRBV27; no clear D. CDR1 is MNHEY, CDR2 SMNVEV, per germline (reference sequence). V dropped 3 bases and J dropped 4 bases, with 9 bases sitting between them. This CDR3 is built from 14 residues. This CDR3 reads CASSFGSTTGELFF. The CDR3 DNA sequence: TGTGCCAGCAGTTTCGGTAGCACCACCGGGGAGCTGTTTTTT.

J is TRBJ1-2 and V is TRBV5-1; D gene ambiguous. This CDR3 has 14 residues. Per germline, CDR1 SGHRS and CDR2 YFSETQ. Trimming cost V 7 bases and J 8 bases, with 21 bases left between them. As DNA, the CDR3 is TGCGCCAGCGGTGGCGACTCCTCAACCGGAGGCTACACCTTC. It encodes CASGGDSSTGGYTF.

In its sample, this clone was seen once. Different DNA sequences within this sample yield the same CDR3. The chain uses TRBV9 and TRBJ2-5; 8 bases match TRBD2. The germline V gene has CDR1 SGDLS and CDR2 YYNGEE. This CDR3 spans 14 amino acids. V lost 2 bases and J lost 2; bases outside the gene matches: 2. CDR3: CASSVGLGQETQYF. In nucleotides, the CDR3 is TGTGCCAGCAGCGTGGGACTAGGGCAAGAGACCCAGTACTTC.

The V and J genes are TRBV10-2 and TRBJ1-5, with 8 nucleotides matching TRBD1. Germline loops: CDR1 WSHSY, CDR2 SAAADI. After removal of 8 bases from V and 0 bases from J, the junction contained 3 bases not matched to a gene. CDR3 size: 14 residues. CDR3: CASAQGDSNQPQHF. The CDR3 bases are TGCGCCAGCGCACAGGGGGATAGCAATCAGCCCCAGCATTTT.

The count of this clone is one. CDR3 DNA sequence: TGTGCCAGCAGTGGAGTAACAGGGGATAATGAAAAACTGTTTTTT. Amino acids: CASSGVTGDNEKLFF. J is TRBJ1-4 and V is TRBV25-1, with 7 bases that match TRBD1. Germline CDR1 reads MGHDK; CDR2 reads SYGVNS. This CDR3 spans 15 amino acids. V shed 4 bases, J shed 4 bases, and the junction held 6 bases outside the gene matches.

The V gene is TRBV11-2, the J gene TRBJ2-1, with 12 bases identical to TRBD2. V was pared by 4 bases and J by 9 bases, with 10 bases of the junction left unmatched. The CDR3 loop spans 16 amino acids. The germline gives CDR1 SGHAT, CDR2 FQNNGV. The CDR3 DNA reads as TGTGCCAGCAGCTCGAGGACTAGCGGGAACCACATTGAGCAGTTCTTC. Its protein is CASSSRTSGNHIEQFF.

This chain links TRBV28 with TRBJ1-1; no clear D. Per germline, CDR1 MDHEN and CDR2 SYDVKM. CDR3 length equals 11 residues. The ends were cut back, 2 bases at V and 11 bases at J, with 9 bases in the middle. The CDR3 spells CASSLTGKAFF. CDR3 sequence (DNA): TGTGCCAGCAGTTTAACGGGAAAGGCTTTCTTT.

This chain connects TRBV3-1 (or the pseudogene TRBV3-2) to TRBJ1-2; possibly TRBD1 for D (5 bases). V gave up 0 bases and J gave up 4 bases, with 15 bases separating them. The CDR3 extends over 16 amino acids. In germline, CDR1 is LGHDT, CDR2 YNNKEL (reference sequence). The CDR3 DNA reads as TGTGCCAGCAGCCAAGAGGGGGAGGGCTCGCTCTATGGCTACACCTTC. Its translation: CASSQEGEGSLYGYTF.